Below, 22 T cell receptor beta chains from the same sample are listed, as sequenced in a study of T cell responses to AZD1222 COVID-19 vaccine. Sequencing used immunoSEQ multiplex PCR; TCRdb keeps in-frame clones, though not all of them. The data hold 90,000 to 150,000 clones, with over 85% observed a single time. The sequenced sample was peripheral blood, obtained on day 0 of AZD1222 vaccination. These receptors were taken from an adult in good health.

This rearrangement joins TRBV6-5 to TRBJ1-1; the D gene is possibly TRBD1 (5 bases). V lost 6 bases and J lost 2, with 16 bases in between. The CDR3 is 15 residues long. Germline V gene data show CDR1 as MNHEY and CDR2 as SVGAGI. CDR3 bases: TGTGCCAGCAGCCCACGTGGGGGGGGTAACACTGAAGCTTTCTTT. Its translation is CASSPRGGGNTEAFF.

The V gene is TRBV28, the J gene TRBJ2-5; tentatively, D is TRBD2 (7 bases). Germline V gene sequence: CDR1 MDHEN, CDR2 SYDVKM. V was clipped by 3 bases and J by 1 base, with 12 bases between them. The CDR3 contains 15 residues. CDR3 in amino acids: CASSLGGPSQETQYF. The CDR3 DNA reads TGTGCCAGCAGTTTGGGGGGGCCCTCCCAAGAGACCCAGTACTTC.

This chain connects TRBV18 to TRBJ1-1; 10 bases line up with TRBD1. Germline V gene sequence: CDR1 KGHSH, CDR2 LQKENI. V shed 1 base and J 4 bases; nucleotides not matched to a gene: 6. The CDR3 covers 16 residues. CDR3 in amino acids: CASSPLLWTGGTEAFF. In DNA form, the CDR3 reads TGTGCCAGCTCACCACTTTTGTGGACAGGGGGCACTGAAGCTTTCTTT.

As for this clone: A read error may account for a junction end that differs from germline. The chain is built from TRBV7-7 and TRBJ2-2; no definite D call. The germline V gene has CDR1 SSHAT and CDR2 FNYEAQ (reference sequence). The length of the CDR3 is 15 residues. The CDR3 DNA is TGTGCTAGCAGCCCTGACGTGTTGAACACCGGGGAGCTGTTTTTT. Translation gives CASSPDVLNTGELFF. The full variable domain, rest sourced from reference TRBV7-7 and TRBJ2-2, is GAGVSQSPRYKVTKRGQDVTLRCDPISSHATLYWYQQALGQGPEFLTYFNYEAQPDKSGLPSDRFSAERPEGSISTLTIQRTEQRDSAMYRCASSPDVLNTGELFFGEGSRLTVL.

The chain couples TRBV28 to TRBJ1-1; D uncertain. The CDR3 covers 14 residues. V was pared by 2 bases and J by 6 bases, with 13 bases between. CDR1 is MDHEN and CDR2 is SYDVKM in the germline V gene. The DNA of the CDR3 is TGTGCCAGCAGTTTAGAGGGCCCTCCTCCTGAAGCTTTCTTT. This encodes CASSLEGPPPEAFF.

The chain combines TRBV7-3 with TRBJ2-5, with a tentative D call TRBD1 (6 bases). Germline loops: CDR1 SGHTA, CDR2 FQGTGA. Trimming removed 6 bases at V and 4 bases at J, with 12 bases between. This CDR3 has 13 amino acids. The CDR3 sequence is CASRKAQGETQYF. In DNA form, the CDR3 reads TGTGCCAGCAGGAAGGCACAGGGAGAGACCCAGTACTTC. Combining the CDR3 with reference TRBV7-3 and TRBJ2-5 gives the whole variable domain GAGVSQTPSNKVTEKGKYVELRCDPISGHTALYWYRQSLGQGPEFLIYFQGTGAADDSGLPNDRFFAVRPEGSVSTLKIQRTERGDSAVYLCASRKAQGETQYFGPGTRLLVL.

The rearrangement joins TRBV10-3 to TRBJ2-7; 10 bases line up with TRBD1. Germline V CDR1 and CDR2: ENHRY, SYGVKD. The CDR3 spans 15 residues. Trimming removed 9 bases from V and 2 bases from J; junction bases left unmatched: 10. The CDR3 DNA follows: TGTGCCATTCGACTCGGGGACAGGGGAACCTACGAGCAGTACTTC. Amino acids: CAIRLGDRGTYEQYF.

The chain links TRBV18 to TRBJ1-5; a possible D gene is TRBD1 (5 bases). CDR3 length: 14 residues. CDR1 and CDR2 (germline): KGHSH, LQKENI. The V gene lost 3 bases and the J gene lost 5 bases, with 11 bases spanning the gap. In DNA, the CDR3 is TGTGCCAGCTCACCGCAGGGCCCCGATCAGCCCCAGCATTTT. This codes for CASSPQGPDQPQHF.

This sequence joins TRBV5-6 and TRBJ1-1; tentative D call: TRBD1 (5 bases). The germline V gene encodes CDR1 SGHDT and CDR2 YYEEEE. This CDR3 is built from 15 residues. V dropped 2 bases and J dropped 5 bases, with 16 bases sitting between them. CDR3 coding DNA: TGTGCCAGCAGCTTAAGGTCTCGGGCAGGGACTGAAGCTTTCTTT. Protein product: CASSLRSRAGTEAFF.

This clone is a singleton in its sample. The chain links TRBV2 to TRBJ1-6; D not resolved. Between the trimmed V and J ends, which lost 4 bases and 3 bases, there was a span of 10 bases. Germline V gene data show CDR1 as SNHLY and CDR2 as FYNNEI. This CDR3 has 15 amino acids. The CDR3 loop is CASSGLGLYNSPLHF. CDR3 DNA: TGTGCCAGCAGTGGTTTGGGCCTCTATAATTCACCCCTCCACTTT.

This clone was seen a handful of times. The chain joins TRBV5-1 to TRBJ2-7; 7 nucleotides align to TRBD1. The CDR3 is made up of 14 amino acids. The ends lost 4 bases at V and 6 bases at J; junction bases unmatched: 10. The germline V gene encodes CDR1 SGHRS and CDR2 YFSETQ. CDR3 region: CASSPRTGYGEQYF. In DNA, the CDR3 is TGCGCCAGCAGCCCACGGACAGGATACGGCGAGCAGTACTTC.

The chain combines TRBV7-9 with TRBJ1-4; D uncertain. This CDR3 comprises 14 residues. In germline, CDR1 is SEHNR, CDR2 FQNEAQ (reference sequence). The germline V and J ends were trimmed by 1 base and 7 bases, with 10 bases remaining between them. CDR3 loop: CASSLVTGGEKLFF. The DNA of the CDR3 is TGTGCCAGCAGCTTAGTCACGGGAGGTGAAAAACTGTTTTTT.

The chain recombines TRBV18 with TRBJ1-2; D perhaps matches TRBD1 (5 bases). Germline CDR1 KGHSH, CDR2 LQKENI. The CDR3 has 14 residues. Trimming left V 5 bases short and J 0 bases short, with 10 bases between. The CDR3 sequence: CASSSSTANYGYTF. The CDR3 nucleotides read TGTGCCAGCTCATCCTCGACAGCTAACTATGGCTACACCTTC.

The chain uses TRBV5-1 and TRBJ1-3; D ambiguous. With 3 bases removed from V and 0 bases from J, the gap between germline ends came to 7 bases. CDR1 and CDR2 (germline): SGHRS, YFSETQ. This CDR3 has 14 residues. The CDR3 loop is CASSSTLSGNTIYF. The CDR3 nucleotides read TGCGCCAGCAGCTCGACACTCTCTGGAAACACCATATATTTT.

V usage is TRBV19 and J usage is TRBJ1-2; 7 bases fit TRBD1. Germline assignment: CDR1 LNHDA and CDR2 SQIVND (reference sequence). This CDR3 spans 13 amino acids. With V trimmed by 1 base and J by 8 bases, 4 bases remained unmatched. CDR3 protein: CASSIVGQYGYTF. Written as DNA, the CDR3 is TGTGCCAGTAGTATAGTGGGACAGTACGGCTACACCTTC.

V and J are TRBV6-5 and TRBJ2-7; D could derive from TRBD1 or TRBD2 (5 bases each). This CDR3 contains 14 residues. Germline V CDR1 and CDR2: MNHEY, SVGAGI. Trimming took off 6 bases at V and 0 bases at J, with 12 bases between the two ends. The CDR3 DNA reads as TGTGCCAGCAGCCTCGGGGCATACTCCTACGAGCAGTACTTC. It is translated as CASSLGAYSYEQYF.

This chain uses TRBV28 with TRBJ2-1, with 8 positions matching TRBD2. CDR3 length: 16 amino acids. Trimming removed 6 bases from V and 7 bases from J; junction bases left unmatched: 14. Germline values: CDR1 MDHEN, CDR2 SYDVKM. The CDR3 nucleotides are TGTGCCAGCAGACCGGGACTAGTTGGAAGTAGGAATGAGCAGTTCTTC. Translation: CASRPGLVGSRNEQFF.

The chain joins TRBV28 to TRBJ1-4, with a weak D call TRBD1 (5 bases). V lost 2 bases and J 8 bases, leaving 6 bases between the germline ends. The germline gives CDR1 MDHEN, CDR2 SYDVKM. This CDR3 is built from 12 residues. For the CDR3, the DNA is TGTGCCAGCAGTTTACAGGGAGAAAAACTGTTTTTT. This sequence encodes CASSLQGEKLFF.

The chain joins TRBV5-1 to TRBJ2-3; 8 bases fit TRBD1. V was pared by 4 bases and J by 2 bases, with 9 bases of the junction left unmatched. Germline values: CDR1 SGHRS, CDR2 YFSETQ. The CDR3 loop spans 16 amino acids. The DNA for the CDR3 is TGCGCCAGCAGCCCCCTGGCGGGACAGGCCACAGATACGCAGTATTTT. Its translation: CASSPLAGQATDTQYF.

This chain connects TRBV7-3 to TRBJ2-2, with 7 bases aligning to TRBD2. CDR3 length equals 16 residues. The V gene end was trimmed by 4 bases and the J gene end by 1 base; junction bases not matched to a gene: 6. CDR1 is SGHTA, CDR2 FQGTGA, per germline. The CDR3, as DNA: TGTGCCAGCAGCTCCCGGACTAGGGGGAACACCGGGGAGCTGTTTTTT. Translated: CASSSRTRGNTGELFF.

The gene calls are TRBV5-4 and TRBJ1-3; a weak D match, TRBD1 (5 bases). Germline CDR1 and CDR2: SGHNT and YYREEE (reference sequence). The length of the CDR3 is 16 residues. The V gene lost 1 base and the J gene lost 0 bases, with 11 bases spanning the gap. CDR3 amino acids: CASSLNAGGSGNTIYF. Written as DNA, the CDR3 is TGTGCCAGCAGCTTGAATGCGGGGGGCTCTGGAAACACCATATATTTT.

J is TRBJ2-1 and V is TRBV4-1; 9 bases are a match to TRBD2. CDR1 is MGHRA, CDR2 YSYEKL, per germline. The CDR3 consists of 16 residues. The junction had 4 bases not matched to a gene; V was cut back by 0 bases and J by 4 bases. The CDR3 DNA reads as TGCGCCAGCAGCCAAGATAGCGGGGGTAATTACAATGAGCAGTTCTTC. It translates to CASSQDSGGNYNEQFF.